A single sample is the source of the 19 T cell receptor beta chains below, sequenced in a study of blood T cells in healthy people across ages. A second PCR, run for about 6 to 12 cycles, used a sample-barcoded 5' primer plus a J-beta primer mix. TCRdb processed the 5' RACE reads anew with MiXCR; each CDR3 protein has one entry. There are 700,000 or so distinct CDR3 sequences in the sample; over 40% occur only once, and roughly 30% lies in the top ten. The sequenced material came from blood. The receptors were sampled from a man older than 75 in good health.

A few counts support this clonotype. The chain has TRBV6-5 and TRBJ2-6; 11 bases are a match to TRBD2. J gave up 4 bases and V 0 bases, and 8 bases lay outside the gene matches. Germline CDR1 is MNHEY and CDR2 is SVGAGI. This CDR3 has 19 amino acids. The CDR3 loop reads CASSYSNVAGGFGANVLTF. The CDR3 DNA is TGTGCCAGCAGTTACTCGAACGTAGCGGGAGGGTTCGGGGCCAACGTCCTGACTTTC.

This clonotype was counted only a few times. This chain connects TRBV4-2 to TRBJ2-3, with unresolved D. Germline V gives CDR1 LGHNA, CDR2 YNFKEQ. V was trimmed by 1 base and J by 6 bases, leaving 11 bases between them. There are 14 residues in the CDR3. The CDR3 DNA reads as TGTGCCAGCAGCCAAGTGGGCAGTGGCGATACGCAGTATTTT. Protein sequence: CASSQVGSGDTQYF.

The rearrangement links TRBV4-3 to TRBJ2-1, with D unresolved. This CDR3 comprises 19 residues. V lost 0 bases and J lost 0, with 18 bases in between. The V gene's germline CDR1 is LGHNA and CDR2 YSLEER. The CDR3 sequence is CASSQEWGRDTSSYNEQFF. Written as DNA, the CDR3 is TGCGCCAGCAGCCAAGAATGGGGTCGAGACACGAGCTCCTACAATGAGCAGTTCTTC.

This clonotype was counted between two and nine times. This chain connects TRBV7-2 to TRBJ1-4, with D possibly TRBD1 on 6 matching bases. V dropped 5 bases and J dropped 3 bases, with 19 bases sitting between them. Germline CDR1 reads SGHTA; CDR2 reads FQGNSA. This CDR3 comprises 17 residues. Written as DNA, the CDR3 is TGTGCCAGCAGCCCCCGGGACACGTCTCTCTCTAATGAAAAACTGTTTTTT. Its protein is CASSPRDTSLSNEKLFF.

This clonotype was recorded a few times. V and J are TRBV20-1 and TRBJ1-5; D unresolved. There are 14 residues in the CDR3. Germline V gives CDR1 DFQATT, CDR2 SNEGSKA (reference sequence). V gave up 4 bases and J gave up 1 base, with 11 bases separating them. The CDR3 region has the DNA TGCAGTGCTACCCTGGGATCGAGCAATCAGCCCCAGCATTTT. Protein: CSATLGSSNQPQHF.

The V gene is TRBV28, the J gene TRBJ2-5; D is perhaps TRBD2 (6 bases). The CDR3 has 13 residues. Between the trimmed V and J ends, which lost 7 bases and 9 bases, there was a span of 18 bases. The germline CDR1 and CDR2 sequences are MDHEN and SYDVKM. The CDR3 spells CASTSGGREAQYF. In DNA form, the CDR3 reads TGTGCCAGCACCTCCGGGGGAAGGGAGGCCCAGTACTTC.

This clonotype was counted ten times or more. This chain links TRBV5-1 with TRBJ2-7, with D uncertain. CDR1 and CDR2 from the germline V gene are SGHRS and YFSETQ. Trimming shortened V by 0 bases and J by 7 bases, and 14 bases separated the two germline ends. The CDR3 has 14 residues. The CDR3 sequence is CASSLVGLRWEQYF. The DNA for the CDR3 is TGCGCCAGCAGCTTGGTGGGTCTCCGTTGGGAGCAGTACTTC.

J is TRBJ2-1 and V is TRBV9, with 12 nucleotides matching TRBD1. Losses at the gene ends were 4 bases for V and 8 bases for J; bases not matched to a gene: 7. This CDR3 is built from 15 residues. Germline V gene sequence: CDR1 SGDLS, CDR2 YYNGEE. The CDR3: CASSIPGQGAHEQFF. DNA of the CDR3: TGTGCCAGCAGCATACCGGGACAGGGGGCGCATGAGCAGTTCTTC.

This chain uses TRBV6-6 with TRBJ1-5; D remains unclear. The CDR3 totals 14 residues. Trimming stripped 6 bases from V and 3 bases from J, with 12 bases between. CDR1 and CDR2 (germline): MNHNY, SVGAGI (reference sequence). The CDR3 loop is CASSTLGLNQPQHF. The CDR3 DNA is TGTGCCAGCAGCACCCTGGGTCTCAATCAGCCCCAGCATTTT.

The rearrangement joins TRBV20-1 to TRBJ2-3; 7 positions match TRBD2. The CDR3 consists of 16 residues. Germline V gene lookup returns CDR1 DFQATT and CDR2 SNEGSKA (reference sequence). V lost 2 bases, J lost 4 bases, and 12 bases stayed unmatched. Written as DNA, the CDR3 is TGCAGTGCTAGATCCGCTCAGCGGGGAGGGGCAGATACGCAGTATTTT. It yields the protein CSARSAQRGGADTQYF.

The chain employs TRBV11-2 and TRBJ1-6, with D maybe TRBD1 (5 bases). CDR1 and CDR2 (germline): SGHAT, FQNNGV. Trimming took off 6 bases at V and 5 bases at J, with 14 bases between the two ends. This CDR3 comprises 15 residues. The CDR3 DNA sequence: TGTGCCAGCAGGCAGTCCGGGGGTGATAATTCACCCCTCCACTTT. This translates into CASRQSGGDNSPLHF.

The table lists this clonotype with a count of one. This sequence joins TRBV7-9 and TRBJ1-5; TRBD1 aligns across 9 bases. Per germline, CDR1 SEHNR and CDR2 FQNEAQ (reference sequence). CDR3 length equals 16 residues. With 3 bases clipped from V and 2 bases from J, the junction kept 5 bases outside the gene matches. The CDR3 region has the DNA TGTGCCAGCAGCTTCGGGGACAGGGTGGGCAATCAGCCCCAGCATTTT. Translated: CASSFGDRVGNQPQHF.

The chain's CDR3 is CASSYSPTSEYNTGELFF. The CDR3 region has the DNA TGTGCCAGCAGTTACTCCCCGACTAGCGAATATAACACCGGGGAGCTGTTTTTT. The chain uses TRBV6-5 and TRBJ2-2; 8 positions agree with TRBD2. The CDR3 contains 18 residues. Germline assignment: CDR1 MNHEY and CDR2 SVGAGI. The ends lost 0 bases at V and 2 bases at J; junction bases unmatched: 8.

This clonotype was counted only a few times. The rearrangement joins TRBV6-2 or TRBV6-3 to TRBJ2-1; the match to TRBD2 covers 9 bases. From germline, CDR1 is MNHEY and CDR2 SVGEGT. The CDR3 sequence is 17 residues long. With V trimmed by 5 bases and J by 7 bases, 15 bases remained unmatched. The CDR3 bases are TGTGCCAGCAGTCTACTCCCGCGGGAGGGGAGGTATAATGAGCAGTTCTTC. Its translation is CASSLLPREGRYNEQFF.

This rearrangement joins TRBV4-1 to TRBJ1-4; TRBD1 might be the D (6 bases). The ends were cut back, 0 bases at V and 6 bases at J, with 20 bases in the middle. The CDR3 totals 18 residues. CDR1 MGHRA and CDR2 YSYEKL come from the germline V gene. CDR3 sequence reads: CASSQDTGRLGWDEKLFF. In nucleotides, the CDR3 is TGCGCCAGCAGCCAAGATACAGGGCGTTTGGGTTGGGATGAAAAACTGTTTTTT.

The chain combines TRBV20-1 with TRBJ2-3, with TRBD2 matching over 12 bases. The ends lost 3 bases at V and 3 bases at J; junction bases unmatched: 4. The CDR3 length is 15 residues. Germline loops: CDR1 DFQATT, CDR2 SNEGSKA (reference sequence). DNA of the CDR3: TGCAGTGCTAGTCACGGACTAGCGGGGACAGATACGCAGTATTTT. It specifies CSASHGLAGTDTQYF.

This chain links TRBV20-1 with TRBJ2-3; D perhaps matches TRBD2 (5 bases). The CDR3 length is 13 residues. The germline V gene has CDR1 DFQATT and CDR2 SNEGSKA (reference sequence). V was trimmed by 3 bases and J by 0 bases, leaving 7 bases between them. CDR3 protein: CSASGDSTDTQYF. CDR3 DNA: TGCAGTGCTAGCGGGGATAGCACAGATACGCAGTATTTT.

V usage is TRBV20-1 and J usage is TRBJ2-4; weak D call: TRBD2 (5 bases). The DNA end is more similar to TRBJ2-7, so the J call may be wrong. Germline CDR1 is DFQATT and CDR2 is SNEGSKA (reference sequence). This CDR3 is 13 amino acids long. CDR3 residues: CSARRSGNYEQYF. DNA for the CDR3: TGCAGTGCTAGAAGGTCCGGGAACTACGAGCAGTACTTC.

This sequence joins TRBV6-2 or TRBV6-3 and TRBJ2-7; 7 bases line up with TRBD2. CDR3 length: 16 residues. The J segment lost 5 bases and the V segment lost 4 bases, leaving 14 bases of the junction unmatched. Germline lookup yields CDR1 MNHEY and CDR2 SVGEGT. CDR3 DNA sequence: TGTGCCAGCAGTTCCCTGATTCGCGGGAGAACCGACGAGCAGTACTTC. The encoded protein is CASSSLIRGRTDEQYF.